Listed below are T cell receptor beta chains from one sample, sequenced in a study of T cell changes during pregnancy in multiple sclerosis. Profiling relied on immunoSEQ multiplex PCR, and the TCRdb table lists in-frame clones only, not all of them. This sample has around 80,000 clones, with 90% to 95% found just once. Sample: peripheral blood, taken before pregnancy. The receptors here all came from a female donor with multiple sclerosis, enrolled in a pregnancy study. The CDR3 runs from the conserved cysteine through the conserved F or W. D genes are given only for firm matches. Clone size appears in some rows only: once, few, many, or a class for an expanded clone.

>13|TRBD2|TRBV9|-|TRBJ2-2
CASGGGGPGELFF
TGTGCCAGCGGGGGGGGAGGCCCCGGGGAGCTGTTTTTT
>13|-|TRBV6-5|few|TRBJ2-7
CASSYSSAYEQYF
TGTGCCAGCAGTTACTCGTCTGCCTACGAGCAGTACTTC
>14|-|TRBV2|-|TRBJ1-2
CASSEAGQNYGYTF
TGTGCCAGCAGTGAAGCTGGACAAAACTATGGCTACACCTTC
>13|TRBD1|TRBV9|-|TRBJ1-5
CASSGTGGQPQHF
TGTGCCAGCAGCGGCACAGGGGGACAGCCCCAGCATTTT
>19|TRBD2|TRBV5-4|-|TRBJ2-3
CASREAGTSGGGDLDTQYF
TGTGCCAGCAGAGAAGCCGGGACTAGCGGGGGGGGAGACCTGGATACGCAGTATTTT
>19|-|TRBV14|-|TRBJ1-1
CASSQEMVWGGEENTEAFF
TGTGCCAGCAGCCAAGAAATGGTGTGGGGAGGGGAGGAGAACACTGAAGCTTTCTTT
>15|TRBD1|TRBV4-1|-|TRBJ2-7
CASSQTGTGRHEQYF
TGCGCCAGCAGCCAAACCGGGACAGGGCGCCACGAGCAGTACTTC
>13|-|TRBV27|-|TRBJ2-7
CASSLTSLYEQYF
TGTGCCAGCAGCCTTACTTCCCTCTACGAGCAGTACTTC
>14|-|TRBV7-3|-|TRBJ2-2
CASSLTPSAGELFF
TGTGCCAGCAGCTTAACCCCCTCGGCCGGGGAGCTGTTTTTT
>16|-|TRBV27|-|TRBJ1-2
CASSFSMSGGPYGYTF
TGTGCCAGCAGTTTTAGTATGAGTGGGGGCCCCTATGGCTACACCTTC
>15|TRBD1|TRBV5-4|-|TRBJ1-5
CASSPNRGGNQPQHF
TGTGCCAGCAGCCCGAACAGGGGTGGCAATCAGCCCCAGCATTTT
>14|-|TRBV5-1|-|TRBJ2-2
CASSWTQGSGELFF
TGCGCCAGCAGCTGGACTCAGGGGTCCGGGGAGCTGTTTTTT
>15|TRBD1|TRBV9|-|TRBJ2-7
CASSTRGTGAYEQYF
TGTGCCAGCAGCACACGCGGGACAGGGGCCTACGAGCAGTACTTC
>14|TRBD1|TRBV7-3|-|TRBJ2-1
CASSSDRGQGEQFF
TGTGCCAGCAGCTCGGACAGGGGGCAAGGCGAGCAGTTCTTC
>15|TRBD1|TRBV7-8|-|TRBJ2-3
CASIPRDRGTDTQYF
TGTGCCAGCATCCCCCGGGACAGGGGGACAGATACGCAGTATTTT
>14|-|TRBV7-7|-|TRBJ1-1
CASSLGYRDTEAFF
TGTGCTAGCAGCTTAGGCTACAGGGACACTGAAGCTTTCTTT
>12|-|TRBV29-1|-|TRBJ1-1
CSVDAGYTEAFF
TGCAGCGTTGACGCGGGATACACTGAAGCTTTCTTT
>14|-|TRBV7-9|-|TRBJ2-5
CASSLPDTQETQYF
TGTGCCAGCAGCCTTCCGGACACCCAAGAGACCCAGTACTTC
>15|TRBD2|TRBV5-6|-|TRBJ2-3
CATGSGGALPDTQYF
TGTGCCACGGGGTCCGGGGGGGCCCTTCCAGATACGCAGTATTTT
>10|-|TRBV20-1|-|TRBJ2-1
CSGANNEQFF
TGCAGTGGGGCAAACAATGAGCAGTTCTTC
>15|-|TRBV30|-|TRBJ1-2
CAWSAPSPGGYGYTF
TGTGCCTGGAGTGCCCCGTCCCCGGGGGGGTATGGCTACACCTTC
>15|TRBD2|TRBV15|few|TRBJ2-1
CATSSTSGGAFEQFF
TGTGCCACCAGCAGCACTAGCGGGGGGGCCTTTGAGCAGTTCTTC
>15|-|TRBV6-6|-|TRBJ2-2
CASSYSPANTGELFF
TGTGCCAGCAGTTACTCGCCGGCGAACACCGGGGAGCTGTTTTTT
>15|-|TRBV25-1|once|TRBJ1-2
CASSPTGVQYYGYTF
TGTGCCAGCAGTCCCACCGGGGTTCAGTACTATGGCTACACCTTC
>15|TRBD2|TRBV7-3|-|TRBJ2-5
CASSPRSSGAETQYF
TGTGCCAGCAGCCCCCGGAGTAGCGGGGCAGAGACCCAGTACTTC
>13|-|TRBV7-7|-|TRBJ2-1
CASGPGVYNEQFF
TGTGCTAGCGGCCCGGGGGTCTACAATGAGCAGTTCTTC
>14|TRBD1|TRBV19|-|TRBJ1-1
CASSLRTGNTEAFF
TGTGCCAGTAGTCTCCGGACAGGGAACACTGAAGCTTTCTTT
>14|-|TRBV7-9|-|TRBJ2-7
CASSSLDRDYEQYF
TGTGCCAGCAGCTCACTGGACAGAGACTACGAGCAGTACTTC
>14|TRBD2|TRBV30|-|TRBJ2-7
CAWSVSGGTYEQYF
TGTGCCTGGAGTGTTTCGGGGGGGACCTACGAGCAGTACTTC
>14|TRBD1|TRBV7-7|-|TRBJ2-2
CASKQGIGTGELFF
TGTGCTAGCAAACAGGGGATCGGCACCGGGGAGCTGTTTTTT
>14|TRBD2|TRBV11-2|-|TRBJ2-3
CASSVAGGTDTQYF
TGTGCCAGCAGCGTAGCGGGGGGGACAGATACGCAGTATTTT
>15|-|TRBV9|once|TRBJ2-3
CASSVGGVSADTQYF
TGTGCCAGCAGCGTAGGCGGGGTCAGTGCAGATACGCAGTATTTT
>13|TRBD1|TRBV19|-|TRBJ1-5
CASSMDRLQPQHF
TGTGCCAGTAGTATGGACAGGTTACAGCCCCAGCATTTT
>15|-|TRBV4-1|once|TRBJ1-3
CASSQDFRGGNTIYF
TGCGCCAGCAGCCAAGATTTTAGGGGAGGAAACACCATATATTTT
>14|-|TRBV7-3|-|TRBJ2-7
CASSPVGGGDEQYF
TGTGCCAGCAGCCCAGTAGGAGGAGGTGACGAGCAGTACTTC
>15|-|TRBV5-1|-|TRBJ2-2
CASSSIGVTTGELFF
TGCGCCAGCAGCTCCATCGGGGTTACTACCGGGGAGCTGTTTTTT
>16|-|TRBV27|-|TRBJ1-6
CASSGQLVLSNSPLHF
TGTGCCAGCAGCGGACAGCTCGTCCTTTCTAATTCACCCCTCCACTTT
>15|-|TRBV11-2|-|TRBJ2-3
CASSLVKGGPDTQYF
TGTGCCAGCAGCTTAGTGAAGGGGGGGCCAGATACGCAGTATTTT
>17|TRBD1|TRBV18|-|TRBJ1-5
CASSPTDRADGNQPQHF
TGTGCCAGCTCACCCACGGACAGGGCGGATGGCAATCAGCCCCAGCATTTT
>18|TRBD1|TRBV7-8|-|TRBJ1-4
CASSSGGPRTETNEKLFF
TGTGCCAGCAGCTCAGGGGGACCAAGAACAGAAACTAATGAAAAACTGTTTTTT
>18|-|TRBV9|-|TRBJ2-6
CASSVGRWRGSGANVLTF
TGTGCCAGCAGCGTTGGGAGATGGAGGGGCTCTGGGGCCAACGTCCTGACTTTC
>13|-|TRBV10-3|-|TRBJ1-1
CASQGREDTEAFF
TGTGCCTCACAAGGGAGGGAGGACACTGAAGCTTTCTTT
>17|TRBD1|TRBV4-2|-|TRBJ1-1
CASSQEVRWTGPGGAFF
TGTGCCAGCAGCCAAGAGGTCCGTTGGACAGGGCCGGGGGGAGCTTTCTTT
>16|TRBD2|TRBV5-1|-|TRBJ2-5
CASSLSSGGAGETQYF
TGCGCCAGCAGCTTGTCTAGCGGGGGGGCCGGAGAGACCCAGTACTTC
>12|-|TRBV27|-|TRBJ1-4
CASTTGNEKLFF
TGTGCCAGCACTACAGGGAACGAAAAACTGTTTTTT
>18|TRBD1|TRBV5-4|-|TRBJ1-4
CASSLRRDRSATNEKLFF
TGTGCCAGCAGCTTACGACGGGACAGAAGTGCAACTAATGAAAAACTGTTTTTT
>15|-|TRBV12-5|-|TRBJ1-3
CASVPGGSSGNTIYF
TGTGCTAGTGTTCCCGGAGGGAGCTCTGGAAACACCATATATTTT
>14|TRBD1|TRBV7-8|-|TRBJ2-5
CASSSRGQLETQYF
TGTGCCAGCAGCAGCAGGGGGCAGCTGGAGACCCAGTACTTC
>14|-|TRBV7-3|-|TRBJ1-1
CASSTQGGDTEAFF
TGTGCCAGCAGCACACAGGGAGGGGACACTGAAGCTTTCTTT